Here is one T cell receptor beta chain with its context. Its antigen is not identified. A read error may account for a junction end that differs from germline. Together with a sample-barcoded 5' primer, a J-beta primer mix was included in a second PCR lasting roughly 6 to 12 cycles. A template-switch adaptor with 12 random nucleotides tagged each cDNA molecule. TCRdb analysed the 5' RACE reads with MiXCR anew, one entry per CDR3 protein. This sample has more than 1,400,000 distinct CDR3 sequences, with 35% to 45% found just once. The germline V gene has CDR1 SEHNR and CDR2 FQNEAQ (reference sequence). This CDR3 comprises 15 residues. This record belongs to a study of blood T cells in healthy people across ages. Study-wide findings and caveats: The diversity estimates, figures obtained from one million T cells, were considered underestimates.

Every donor contributed about 10 milliliters of peripheral blood by blood draw. The chain couples TRBV7-9 to TRBJ2-7, with 11 bases matching TRBD1. This clonotype originated in a woman between 18 and 29 years old in good health. Input material: blood. CDR3 region: CASSDGQGASYERYF. The CDR3 DNA reads as TGTGCCAGCAGCGACGGACAGGGGGCTTCCTACGAGCGGTACTTC.